One and the same sample provided the 28 T cell receptor beta chains below, sequenced in a study of CD8 T cells in ankylosing spondylitis. Whole-study results and caveats: There was a TCR beta motif, made of eight highly homologous variants, that appeared characteristic of ankylosing spondylitis blood.

TCRdb reprocessed the 5' RACE reads with MiXCR, giving one entry per CDR3 protein. The repertoire holds under 450,000 distinct CDR3 sequences, with approximately 17% as singletons. The antigens of these receptors remain unknown. The sample was blood, either unsorted or a sorted T cell fraction (not recorded which). Receptors were obtained from a male donor with ankylosing spondylitis.

This clonotype was counted a few times. The chain carries TRBV20-1 and TRBJ1-1; D call uncertain. Germline V CDR1 and CDR2: DFQATT, SNEGSKA (reference sequence). Trimming cost V 4 bases and J 10 bases, with 7 bases left between them. This CDR3 spans 9 amino acids. This CDR3 is CSAKSAAFF. In DNA form, the CDR3 reads TGCAGTGCTAAGAGTGCAGCTTTCTTT.

This clonotype has more than one count but fewer than ten. The chain couples TRBV7-9 to TRBJ2-7, with D hard to call. The CDR3 spans 11 residues. V gave up 1 base and J gave up 6 bases, with 4 bases separating them. Germline CDR1 is SEHNR and CDR2 is FQNEAQ (reference sequence). The CDR3 nucleotides are TGTGCCAGCAGCTTAGATGGCGAGCAGTACTTC. Translated, it gives CASSLDGEQYF.

The rearrangement joins TRBV7-2 to TRBJ2-3; D not resolved. Germline CDR1 SGHTA, CDR2 FQGNSA. The CDR3 spans 14 residues. Between the trimmed V and J ends, which lost 1 base and 2 bases, there was a span of 7 bases. This CDR3 is CASSLVRTTDTQYF. CDR3 DNA sequence: TGTGCCAGCAGCTTAGTACGGACCACAGATACGCAGTATTTT.

The V call is TRBV27, the J call TRBJ2-5, with TRBD2 identical over 10 bases. This CDR3 contains 17 residues. After removal of 5 bases from V and 0 bases from J, the junction contained 9 bases not matched to a gene. Germline CDR1 is MNHEY and CDR2 is SMNVEV (reference sequence). The CDR3 sequence is CASSGLAGASYQETQYF. DNA of the CDR3: TGTGCCAGCAGTGGCCTAGCGGGGGCCTCCTACCAAGAGACCCAGTACTTC.

This clonotype was detected many times. The chain has TRBV6-1 and TRBJ1-1; no firm D call. Germline loops: CDR1 MNHNS, CDR2 SASEGT. The V and J ends lost 7 bases and 6 bases respectively, with 12 bases between them. This CDR3 region has 12 residues. For the CDR3, the DNA is TGTGCCAGCATACGGTACCCTTCTGAAGCTTTCTTT. It codes for CASIRYPSEAFF.

The rearrangement links TRBV14 to TRBJ2-5; D might be TRBD1 or TRBD2, each matching 6 bases. The CDR3 contains 14 residues. The V end lost 0 bases, the J end lost 7 bases, and 12 bases lay between the germline ends. Germline loops: CDR1 SGHDN, CDR2 FVKESK. The CDR3 DNA reads as TGTGCCAGCAGCCAAGATGTGGGGGGCCGGACCCAGTACTTC. This gives the protein CASSQDVGGRTQYF. Drawing the rest from reference TRBV14 and TRBJ2-5, the complete variable domain is EAGVTQFPSHSVIEKGQTVTLRCDPISGHDNLYWYRRVMGKEIKFLLHFVKESKQDESGMPNNRFLAERTGGTYSTLKVQPAELEDSGVYFCASSQDVGGRTQYFGPGTRLLVL.

The V and J genes are TRBV5-1 and TRBJ1-1; the D gene is possibly TRBD1 (6 bases). The length of the CDR3 is 13 residues. V was clipped by 5 bases and J by 8 bases, with 16 bases between them. Germline V gene data show CDR1 as SGHRS and CDR2 as YFSETQ. The CDR3 is CASRSGTTREAFF. CDR3 sequence (DNA): TGCGCCAGCAGGTCCGGGACAACGCGGGAAGCTTTCTTT.

This clonotype occurred a few times. The rearrangement uses TRBV5-1 and TRBJ2-3; D gene uncertain. CDR3 length: 15 residues. Trimming removed 5 bases from V and 2 bases from J, with 15 bases in between. Germline V gene data show CDR1 as SGHRS and CDR2 as YFSETQ. CDR3 DNA: TGCGCCAGCAGATATCAGCCGGAGTCCACAGATACGCAGTATTTT. Translated, it gives CASRYQPESTDTQYF. Looking up the rest from reference TRBV5-1 and TRBJ2-3 gives the full variable domain: KAGVTQTPRYLIKTRGQQVTLSCSPISGHRSVSWYQQTPGQGLQFLFEYFSETQRNKGNFPGRFSGRQFSNSRSEMNVSTLELGDSALYLCASRYQPESTDTQYFGPGTRLTVL.

This chain links TRBV3-1 with TRBJ2-1; D is unresolved. The germline V and J ends were trimmed by 1 base and 7 bases, with 20 bases remaining between them. The CDR3 consists of 17 residues. Germline loops: CDR1 LGHDT, CDR2 YNNKEL (reference sequence). CDR3 loop: CASSQVGVGPVINEQFF. DNA for the CDR3: TGTGCCAGCAGCCAAGTTGGTGTGGGTCCAGTTATAAATGAGCAGTTCTTC.

This clonotype has at least ten counts. This chain joins TRBV7-2 and TRBJ1-2; D remains ambiguous. The CDR3 has 13 amino acids. Trimming left V 6 bases short and J 6 bases short, with 14 bases between. The germline V gene has CDR1 SGHTA and CDR2 FQGNSA. The CDR3 nucleotides read TGTGCCAGCAGTCTGGTGTACTTGGATGGCTACACCTTC. Protein: CASSLVYLDGYTF.

V and J are TRBV7-2 and TRBJ2-1, with D perhaps TRBD2 (6 bases). The CDR3 spans 14 residues. The germline gives CDR1 SGHTA, CDR2 FQGNSA. V was shortened by 3 bases and J by 9 bases, with 15 bases between the two germline ends. This chain's CDR3 is CASSFSGTRPEQFF. The CDR3 nucleotides are TGTGCCAGCAGCTTTAGCGGAACCCGCCCTGAGCAGTTCTTC. The entire variable domain, with the rest obtained from reference TRBV7-2 and TRBJ2-1, is as follows: GAGVSQSPSNKVTEKGKDVELRCDPISGHTALYWYRQSLGQGLEFLIYFQGNSAPDKSGLPSDRFSAERTGGSVSTLTIQRTQQEDSAVYLCASSFSGTRPEQFFGPGTRLTVL.

V and J are TRBV5-1 and TRBJ2-7, with D perhaps assigned TRBD1 or TRBD2 (5 bases each). The germline CDR1 and CDR2 sequences are SGHRS and YFSETQ. The CDR3 is 15 residues long. Between the trimmed V and J ends, which lost 4 bases and 2 bases, there was a span of 16 bases. The CDR3 nucleotides read TGCGCCAGCAGCCTGGGGGTCGTAACTACCTACGAGCAGTACTTC. This sequence encodes CASSLGVVTTYEQYF.

This clonotype turned up a few times. The chain carries TRBV11-2 and TRBJ1-1, with D hard to call. V shed 3 bases and J shed 0 bases, with 11 bases lying between them. Germline V CDR1 and CDR2: SGHAT, FQNNGV. The CDR3 covers 15 residues. CDR3 loop: CASSFASVLNTEAFF. CDR3 coding DNA: TGTGCCAGCAGCTTTGCGTCGGTCCTGAACACTGAAGCTTTCTTT.

There are a few counts of this clonotype. This rearrangement joins TRBV5-4 to TRBJ1-1, with a tentative D call TRBD1 (6 bases). Germline CDR1 and CDR2: SGHNT and YYREEE (reference sequence). The CDR3 runs to 16 residues. V lost 0 bases and J 4 bases, leaving 16 bases between the germline ends. CDR3 residues: CASSLATRGWGTEAFF. The CDR3 region has the DNA TGTGCCAGCAGCTTGGCTACCAGGGGCTGGGGCACTGAAGCTTTCTTT.

V usage is TRBV24-1 and J usage is TRBJ2-5; TRBD1 might be the D (5 bases). The CDR3 extends over 15 amino acids. Germline CDR1 and CDR2: KGHDR and SFDVKD. Trimming removed 4 bases at V and 2 bases at J, with 13 bases between. CDR3 amino acids: CATSDRRQPQETQYF. Written as DNA, the CDR3 is TGTGCCACCAGTGACCGCCGACAGCCTCAAGAGACCCAGTACTTC.

This clonotype has only a few counts. V gene TRBV2 combines with J gene TRBJ2-1; no definite D call. The CDR3 extends over 13 amino acids. Germline CDR1 reads SNHLY; CDR2 reads FYNNEI. The V end lost 2 bases, the J end lost 6 bases, and 8 bases lay between the germline ends. The CDR3 here is CASSELGTNEQFF. Here the CDR3 DNA reads TGTGCCAGCAGTGAATTGGGTACCAATGAGCAGTTCTTC. The variable domain in full, with the rest retrieved from reference TRBV2 and TRBJ2-1, is EPEVTQTPSHQVTQMGQEVILRCVPISNHLYFYWYRQILGQKVEFLVSFYNNEISEKSEIFDDQFSVERPDGSNFTLKIRSTKLEDSAMYFCASSELGTNEQFFGPGTRLTVL.

This clonotype has at least ten counts. DNA of the CDR3: TGCGCCAGCAGCACCGGGACCGCAAATCAGCCCCAGCATTTT. This encodes CASSTGTANQPQHF. The chain joins TRBV5-1 to TRBJ1-5; weak D call: TRBD1 (5 bases). From germline, CDR1 is SGHRS and CDR2 YFSETQ. V lost 4 bases to trimming and J lost 4 bases, with 12 bases between them. CDR3 length: 14 amino acids.

In its sample, this clonotype was seen a few times. The chain employs TRBV5-1 and TRBJ2-2, with 7 bases lining up with TRBD1. This CDR3 is built from 15 residues. CDR1 is SGHRS, CDR2 YFSETQ, per germline. The V and J ends lost 5 bases and 3 bases, in that order; junction bases with no gene match: 7. The CDR3 here is CASRQGNGHTGELFF. CDR3 sequence (DNA): TGCGCCAGCAGACAGGGGAATGGTCACACCGGGGAGCTGTTTTTT.

This clonotype was seen once. V gene TRBV7-2 combines with J gene TRBJ2-2; possibly TRBD1 or TRBD2 for D (5 bases each). Trimming took off 5 bases at V and 2 bases at J, with 15 bases between the two ends. Germline V gene sequence: CDR1 SGHTA, CDR2 FQGNSA. The CDR3 covers 16 residues. CDR3 residues: CASSDYRSGNTGELFF. CDR3 sequence (DNA): TGTGCCAGCAGCGACTACAGGTCCGGAAACACCGGGGAGCTGTTTTTT.

This clonotype appeared a few times. This chain uses TRBV20-1 with TRBJ2-7; D is possibly TRBD1 or TRBD2 (6 bases each). V lost 0 bases and J lost 7, with 16 bases in between. The CDR3 loop spans 14 amino acids. CDR1 DFQATT and CDR2 SNEGSKA come from the germline V gene (reference sequence). CDR3 nucleotide sequence: TGCAGTGCTAGAGAAGGGGGGTTGGATGCTGAGCAGTACTTC. Translated, it gives CSAREGGLDAEQYF.

This clonotype was recorded at least ten times. The rearrangement uses TRBV5-1 and TRBJ2-1; 9 bases fit TRBD2. The trim removed 0 bases at V and 2 bases at J, leaving 0 bases unmatched. CDR1 SGHRS and CDR2 YFSETQ come from the germline V gene. This CDR3 spans 15 amino acids. CDR3 sequence reads: CASSLGGGAYNEQFF. The CDR3 DNA sequence: TGCGCCAGCAGCTTGGGCGGGGGGGCCTACAATGAGCAGTTCTTC.

V usage is TRBV5-1 and J usage is TRBJ2-5; tentatively, D is TRBD2 (7 bases). The CDR3 sequence is 16 residues long. The V and J ends lost 6 bases and 2 bases respectively, with 20 bases between them. Germline CDR1 SGHRS, CDR2 YFSETQ. The CDR3 DNA reads as TGCGCCAGCACCGAAAGGGGGGGGGATTGGCAAGAGACCCAGTACTTC. Amino acid sequence: CASTERGGDWQETQYF.

The chain links TRBV12-3 or TRBV12-4 to TRBJ2-1, with a possible D match to TRBD2 (6 bases). The CDR3 consists of 15 residues. V was shortened by 6 bases and J by 0 bases, with 12 bases between the two germline ends. CDR3: CASRAGSLSYNEQFF. The CDR3 region has the DNA TGTGCCAGCAGGGCCGGGAGCCTCTCCTACAATGAGCAGTTCTTC.

The CDR3 region is CASSLARDGNIYNEQFF. CDR3 coding DNA: TGTGCCAGCAGCTTAGCGCGGGACGGCAACATCTACAATGAGCAGTTCTTC. The genes are TRBV7-8 and TRBJ2-1, with TRBD2 as a possible D gene (6 bases). This CDR3 region has 17 residues. V gave up 0 bases and J gave up 3 bases, with 15 bases separating them. Germline V lookup: CDR1 SGHVS, CDR2 FQNEAQ.

This clonotype was counted at least ten times. The chain combines TRBV6-2 or TRBV6-3 with TRBJ2-2; D ambiguous. Trimming pared 6 bases from V and 5 bases from J, leaving 10 bases between. This CDR3 has 13 residues. Per the germline V gene, CDR1 is MNHEY and CDR2 is SVGEGT. CDR3 bases: TGTGCCAGCAGCACCAGGTGGACCGGGGAGCTGTTTTTT. Translating it yields CASSTRWTGELFF.

This clonotype showed up just a few times. The chain couples TRBV5-1 to TRBJ2-3; TRBD1 aligns across 7 bases. The V gene's germline CDR1 is SGHRS and CDR2 YFSETQ. The ends lost 7 bases at V and 2 bases at J; junction bases unmatched: 10. This CDR3 is built from 15 residues. The CDR3: CASRLGDRLTDTQYF. The CDR3 coding sequence is TGCGCCAGCCGCCTAGGGGACAGACTCACAGATACGCAGTATTTT.

This clonotype was found a few times. The chain is built from TRBV2 and TRBJ2-5; D gene ambiguous. The CDR3 spans 13 residues. Germline V CDR1 and CDR2: SNHLY, FYNNEI. V lost 6 bases and J 3 bases, leaving 11 bases between the germline ends. The CDR3 sequence is CASRGPIKETQYF. Here the CDR3 DNA reads TGTGCCAGCAGAGGACCAATCAAAGAGACCCAGTACTTC.

This clonotype was seen more than once but under ten times. The V gene is TRBV5-1, the J gene TRBJ2-2, with TRBD2 matching over 8 bases. Trimming at V came to 4 bases and at J to 6 bases, leaving 2 bases not matched to a gene. CDR3 length: 13 amino acids. Germline values: CDR1 SGHRS, CDR2 YFSETQ. CDR3 DNA: TGCGCCAGCAGCCCGGGGGGGCCCGGGGAGCTGTTTTTT. Its protein product is CASSPGGPGELFF.